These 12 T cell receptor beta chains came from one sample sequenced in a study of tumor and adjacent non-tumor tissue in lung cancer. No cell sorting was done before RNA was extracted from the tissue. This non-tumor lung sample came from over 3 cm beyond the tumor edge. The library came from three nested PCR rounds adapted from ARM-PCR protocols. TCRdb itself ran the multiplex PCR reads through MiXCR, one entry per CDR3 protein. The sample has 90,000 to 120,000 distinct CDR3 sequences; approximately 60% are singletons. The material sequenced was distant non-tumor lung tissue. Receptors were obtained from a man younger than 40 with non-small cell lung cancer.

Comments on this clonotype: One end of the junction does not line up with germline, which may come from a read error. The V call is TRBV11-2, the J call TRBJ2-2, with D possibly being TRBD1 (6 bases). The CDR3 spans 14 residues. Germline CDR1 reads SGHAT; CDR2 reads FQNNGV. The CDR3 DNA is TGTGCCAGCACCTCCGGGACATACACCGGGGAGATGCTTTTT. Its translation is CASTSGTYTGEMLF.

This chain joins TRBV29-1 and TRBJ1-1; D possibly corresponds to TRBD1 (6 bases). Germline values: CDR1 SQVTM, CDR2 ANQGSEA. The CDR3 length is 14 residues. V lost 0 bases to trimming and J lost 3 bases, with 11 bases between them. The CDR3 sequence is CSVEDSRGDTEAFF. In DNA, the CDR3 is TGCAGCGTTGAAGATTCTAGGGGGGACACTGAAGCTTTCTTT.

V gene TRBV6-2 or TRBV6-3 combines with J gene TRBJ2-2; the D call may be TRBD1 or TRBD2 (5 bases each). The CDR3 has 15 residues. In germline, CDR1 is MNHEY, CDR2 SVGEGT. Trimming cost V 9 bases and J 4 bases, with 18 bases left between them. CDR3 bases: TGTGCCAGGACCCCTCTCGGGACCACCACCGGGGAGCTGTTTTTT. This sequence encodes CARTPLGTTTGELFF.

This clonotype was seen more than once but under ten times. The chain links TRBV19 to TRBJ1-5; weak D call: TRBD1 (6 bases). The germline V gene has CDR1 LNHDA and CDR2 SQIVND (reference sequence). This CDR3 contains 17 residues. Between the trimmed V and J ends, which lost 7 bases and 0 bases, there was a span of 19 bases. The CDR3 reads CASNQPGSRGSNQPQHF. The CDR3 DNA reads TGTGCCAGTAATCAACCCGGGAGCAGGGGTAGCAATCAGCCCCAGCATTTT.

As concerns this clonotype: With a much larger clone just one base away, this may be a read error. This CDR3 is CSARDRQGPQDTEAFF. CDR3 DNA: TGCAGTGCTAGAGACCGACAGGGGCCCCAGGACACTGAAGCTTTCTTT. The rearrangement uses TRBV20-1 and TRBJ1-1; 8 positions agree with TRBD1. The ends lost 0 bases at V and 3 bases at J; junction bases unmatched: 9. The CDR3 runs 16 residues. Germline V CDR1 and CDR2: DFQATT, SNEGSKA (reference sequence).

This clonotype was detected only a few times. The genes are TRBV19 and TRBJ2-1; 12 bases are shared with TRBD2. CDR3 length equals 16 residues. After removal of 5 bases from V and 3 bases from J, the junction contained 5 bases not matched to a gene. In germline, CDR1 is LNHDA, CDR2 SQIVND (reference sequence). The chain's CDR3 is CASSLTTSGGYNEQFF. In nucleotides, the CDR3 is TGTGCCAGTAGTCTTACGACTAGCGGGGGCTACAATGAGCAGTTCTTC. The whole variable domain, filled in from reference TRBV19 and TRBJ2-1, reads DGGITQSPKYLFRKEGQNVTLSCEQNLNHDAMYWYRQDPGQGLRLIYYSQIVNDFQKGDIAEGYSVSREKKESFPLTVTSAQKNPTAFYLCASSLTTSGGYNEQFFGPGTRLTVL.

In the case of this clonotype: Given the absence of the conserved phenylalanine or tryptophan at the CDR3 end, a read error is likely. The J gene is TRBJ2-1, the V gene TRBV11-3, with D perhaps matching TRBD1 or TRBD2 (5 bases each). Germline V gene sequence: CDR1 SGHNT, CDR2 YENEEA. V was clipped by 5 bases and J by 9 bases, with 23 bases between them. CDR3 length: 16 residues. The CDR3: CASSPHSRRRGSEQFS. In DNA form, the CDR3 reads TGTGCCAGCAGCCCCCATAGTCGGCGCCGGGGCAGTGAGCAGTTCTCC.

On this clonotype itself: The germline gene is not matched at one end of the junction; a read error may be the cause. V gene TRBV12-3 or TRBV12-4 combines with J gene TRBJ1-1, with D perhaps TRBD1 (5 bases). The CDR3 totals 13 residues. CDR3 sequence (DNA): TGTGCCAGCATTTTAGCTACTGGGACTGCAGCTTTCTTT. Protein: CASILATGTAAFF.

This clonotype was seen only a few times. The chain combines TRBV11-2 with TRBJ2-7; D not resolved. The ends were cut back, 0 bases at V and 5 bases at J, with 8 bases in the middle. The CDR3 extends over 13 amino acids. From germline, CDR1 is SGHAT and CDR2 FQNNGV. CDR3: CASSLDFPDEQYF. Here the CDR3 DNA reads TGTGCCAGCAGCTTAGATTTCCCCGACGAGCAGTACTTC.

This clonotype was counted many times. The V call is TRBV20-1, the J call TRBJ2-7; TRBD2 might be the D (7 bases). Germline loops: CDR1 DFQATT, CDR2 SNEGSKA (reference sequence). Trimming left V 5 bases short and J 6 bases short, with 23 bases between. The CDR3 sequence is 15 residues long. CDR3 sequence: CSAYTSRGAGGEQYF. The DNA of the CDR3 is TGCAGTGCTTACACGTCCCGGGGGGCAGGAGGCGAGCAGTACTTC.

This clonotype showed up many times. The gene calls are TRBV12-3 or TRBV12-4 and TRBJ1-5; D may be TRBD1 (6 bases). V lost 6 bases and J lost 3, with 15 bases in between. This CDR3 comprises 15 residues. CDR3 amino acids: CASSLVWGLNQPQHF. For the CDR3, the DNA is TGTGCCAGCAGCCTAGTCTGGGGGCTCAATCAGCCCCAGCATTTT.

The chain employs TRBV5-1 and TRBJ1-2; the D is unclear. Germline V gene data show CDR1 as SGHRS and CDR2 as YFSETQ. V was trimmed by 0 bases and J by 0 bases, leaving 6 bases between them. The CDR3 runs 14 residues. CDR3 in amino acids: CASSLDSANYGYTF. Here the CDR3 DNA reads TGCGCCAGCAGCTTGGACAGTGCTAACTATGGCTACACCTTC.